These 22 T cell receptor beta chains were sequenced from one sample in a study of cytomegalovirus exposure and HLA in healthy donors. This PCR relied on a set of 60 Vbeta primers and 13 Jbeta primers. The data were produced by immunoSEQ multiplex PCR, yet TCRdb's version contains in-frame clones alone and is incomplete. Its table records around 130,000 clones. Sequenced input: PBMCs. The receptors were sampled from a woman aged 55-70 years in good health and CMV-seronegative.

The chain couples TRBV5-1 to TRBJ2-2; 7 bases are shared with TRBD2. Per the germline V gene, CDR1 is SGHRS and CDR2 is YFSETQ. J was trimmed by 0 bases and V by 6 bases; bases with no gene match: 5. The CDR3 length is 15 residues. The CDR3: CASITGTTNTGELFF. Here the CDR3 DNA reads TGCGCCAGCATCACCGGGACTACGAACACCGGGGAGCTGTTTTTT.

The chain employs TRBV15 and TRBJ1-3; D unresolved. The V end was cut by 0 bases, the J end by 0 bases, with 21 bases between. Germline CDR1 LNHNV, CDR2 YYDKDF (reference sequence). This CDR3 is 20 amino acids long. This CDR3 reads CATSRDYERGLHISGNTIYF. For the CDR3, the DNA is TGTGCCACCAGCAGAGATTACGAGAGAGGGCTCCACATCTCTGGAAACACCATATATTTT.

The chain combines TRBV19 with TRBJ2-6; D perhaps matches TRBD1 (5 bases). V dropped 5 bases and J dropped 1 base, with 12 bases sitting between them. Germline-derived CDR1 and CDR2 are LNHDA and SQIVND (reference sequence). The CDR3 contains 16 residues. DNA for the CDR3: TGTGCCAGTAGTGCTTCTCCAGGGTCTGGGGCCAACGTCCTGACTTTC. Its translation is CASSASPGSGANVLTF.

The chain combines TRBV19 with TRBJ2-7; 10 nucleotides line up with TRBD1. J was trimmed by 2 bases and V by 5 bases; bases with no gene match: 6. Germline V lookup: CDR1 LNHDA, CDR2 SQIVND (reference sequence). The CDR3 is made up of 15 amino acids. Written as DNA, the CDR3 is TGTGCCAGTAGTCGACCGGGACAGGGGACCTACGAGCAGTACTTC. Protein sequence: CASSRPGQGTYEQYF.

The gene calls are TRBV5-1 and TRBJ2-7; 11 nucleotides match TRBD1. The CDR3 has 16 amino acids. The trim removed 3 bases at V and 3 bases at J, leaving 8 bases unmatched. Germline V gene data show CDR1 as SGHRS and CDR2 as YFSETQ. DNA of the CDR3: TGCGCCAGCAGCTCGAGGACAGGGGGCACGGGCTACGAGCAGTACTTC. It translates to CASSSRTGGTGYEQYF.

CDR3 in DNA: TGTGCCAGCAGTAGGCCGGGCAATGAGCAGTTCTTC. The encoded protein is CASSRPGNEQFF. V gene TRBV6-6 combines with J gene TRBJ2-1, with D unclear. CDR3 length equals 12 residues. Germline values: CDR1 MNHNY, CDR2 SVGAGI (reference sequence). V dropped 5 bases and J dropped 6 bases, with 8 bases sitting between them.

This chain uses TRBV11-2 with TRBJ1-2; 8 nucleotides align to TRBD1. The CDR3 sequence is 15 residues long. Per germline, CDR1 SGHAT and CDR2 FQNNGV. Unmatched junction bases numbered 13, after V lost 5 bases and J lost 8 bases. In DNA form, the CDR3 reads TGTGCCAGCAGCGGTGACAGGGGCCCCTATTGGGGCTACACCTTC. It specifies CASSGDRGPYWGYTF.

V gene TRBV29-1 combines with J gene TRBJ1-3; possibly TRBD1 for D (5 bases). Trimming removed 7 bases from V and 2 bases from J, with 12 bases in between. Germline-derived CDR1 and CDR2 are SQVTM and ANQGSEA. This CDR3 has 13 residues. DNA of the CDR3: TGCAGCGCGAGACAGTCGGCTGGAAACACCATATATTTT. Its protein product is CSARQSAGNTIYF.

The chain couples TRBV20-1 to TRBJ1-6, with a weak D call TRBD1 (6 bases). Germline V CDR1 and CDR2: DFQATT, SNEGSKA (reference sequence). Trimming shortened V by 3 bases and J by 15 bases, and 12 bases separated the two germline ends. This CDR3 is 11 amino acids long. The CDR3 DNA sequence: TGCAGTGCTAGTGACGGGACATTCCTCCACTTT. Encoded protein: CSASDGTFLHF.

The rearrangement uses TRBV2 and TRBJ1-6, with 7 bases fitting TRBD1. CDR3 length: 14 residues. With 7 bases clipped from V and 6 bases from J, the junction kept 6 bases outside the gene matches. Germline V lookup: CDR1 SNHLY, CDR2 FYNNEI. The CDR3 region is CASTRQGFNSPLHF. The CDR3 nucleotides read TGTGCCAGCACCCGACAGGGATTTAATTCACCCCTCCACTTT.

The rearrangement links TRBV7-9 to TRBJ1-6; 8 bases line up with TRBD1. After removal of 10 bases from V and 10 bases from J, the junction contained 9 bases not matched to a gene. CDR1 is SEHNR and CDR2 is FQNEAQ in the germline V gene (reference sequence). The CDR3 is 13 residues long. The CDR3 nucleotides read TGTGCCACCACGGACAGGGTTCTGTCACCCCTCCACTTT. Amino acid sequence: CATTDRVLSPLHF.

V usage is TRBV28 and J usage is TRBJ2-2; a weak D match, TRBD1 (6 bases). V gave up 6 bases and J gave up 7 bases, with 15 bases separating them. The CDR3 has 14 amino acids. Looked up from germline, CDR1 is MDHEN and CDR2 is SYDVKM. CDR3 region: CASRRQGLSGELFF. In DNA form, the CDR3 reads TGTGCCAGCAGACGCCAGGGGTTAAGCGGGGAGCTGTTTTTT.

The chain carries TRBV30 and TRBJ1-1; 9 bases are shared with TRBD1. This CDR3 is built from 17 residues. CDR1 and CDR2 (germline): GTSNPN, SVGIG (reference sequence). V was clipped by 3 bases and J by 5 bases; unmatched bases: 16. CDR3 sequence reads: CAWRNYGTGWVNTEAFF. The CDR3 DNA is TGTGCCTGGAGGAATTACGGGACAGGGTGGGTTAATACTGAAGCTTTCTTT.

The chain recombines TRBV9 with TRBJ2-7; TRBD2 agrees at 10 bases. CDR1 SGDLS and CDR2 YYNGEE come from the germline V gene. V lost 3 bases and J lost 6; bases outside the gene matches: 6. This CDR3 contains 14 residues. The CDR3 region has the DNA TGTGCCAGCAGCGCGACTAGCGGGTCTTTCGAGCAGTACTTC. As protein: CASSATSGSFEQYF.

Here the CDR3 DNA reads TGTGCCAGCAGCTCGAGGGGGGGGCGGTCGAGCAATGAGCAGTTCTTC. Amino acid sequence: CASSSRGGRSSNEQFF. The chain uses TRBV5-6 and TRBJ2-1, with D tentatively TRBD2 (7 bases). The CDR3 length is 16 residues. V lost 3 bases and J 6 bases, leaving 19 bases between the germline ends. Germline CDR1 and CDR2: SGHDT and YYEEEE.

The chain recombines TRBV14 with TRBJ2-7; TRBD2 matches 7 bases. CDR1 and CDR2 from the germline V gene are SGHDN and FVKESK. V lost 5 bases, J lost 7 bases, and 11 bases stayed unmatched. CDR3 length: 14 residues. CDR3 nucleotide sequence: TGTGCCAGCAGCACCTGGCTAGCGGTCCGAGAGCAGTACTTC. This translates into CASSTWLAVREQYF.

CDR3 residues: CASTGQDNSPLHF. CDR3 nucleotide sequence: TGCGCCAGCACCGGACAGGATAATTCACCCCTCCACTTT. The rearrangement joins TRBV5-1 to TRBJ1-6; 7 bases are a match to TRBD1. The junction had 2 bases not matched to a gene; V was cut back by 6 bases and J by 5 bases. Per germline, CDR1 SGHRS and CDR2 YFSETQ. This CDR3 has 13 amino acids. The variable domain in full, with the rest retrieved from reference TRBV5-1 and TRBJ1-6, is KAGVTQTPRYLIKTRGQQVTLSCSPISGHRSVSWYQQTPGQGLQFLFEYFSETQRNKGNFPGRFSGRQFSNSRSEMNVSTLELGDSALYLCASTGQDNSPLHFGNGTRLTVT.

This chain uses TRBV6-6 with TRBJ1-2; D possibly corresponds to TRBD1 (6 bases). Germline V gives CDR1 MNHNY, CDR2 SVGAGI (reference sequence). The CDR3 sequence is 13 residues long. The ends were cut back, 8 bases at V and 4 bases at J, with 14 bases in the middle. CDR3 residues: CASSTGLGYGYTF. The DNA of the CDR3 is TGTGCCAGCTCGACAGGTCTTGGCTATGGCTACACCTTC.

CDR3 coding DNA: TGTGCCAGCAGCCACGAGGGCCCCCGGTTCCAGCCCCAGCATTTT. Translation: CASSHEGPRFQPQHF. J is TRBJ1-5 and V is TRBV7-8, with D unresolved. The CDR3 contains 15 residues. Between the trimmed V and J ends, which lost 5 bases and 7 bases, there was a span of 18 bases. CDR1 is SGHVS, CDR2 FQNEAQ, per germline.

The rearrangement links TRBV4-2 to TRBJ2-3, with 9 bases fitting TRBD2. The CDR3 has 17 residues. Germline V gene lookup returns CDR1 LGHNA and CDR2 YNFKEQ. The V gene end was trimmed by 3 bases and the J gene end by 4 bases; junction bases not matched to a gene: 11. The CDR3 bases are TGTGCCAGCAGCCAGACGGGCGGCGGGGGGGCCCCAGATACGCAGTATTTT. As protein: CASSQTGGGGAPDTQYF.

The CDR3 spells CASSLAQYNEQFF. CDR3 DNA: TGTGCCAGCAGCTTAGCTCAGTACAATGAGCAGTTCTTC. The V and J genes are TRBV11-1 and TRBJ2-1; D not certain. The germline gives CDR1 SGHAT, CDR2 FQDESV (reference sequence). The CDR3 contains 13 residues. V was cut by 0 bases and J by 4 bases, with 4 bases left in between.

The V call is TRBV7-9, the J call TRBJ1-1, with 8 bases lining up with TRBD1. The CDR3 runs to 15 residues. The V gene end was trimmed by 5 bases and the J gene end by 0 bases; junction bases not matched to a gene: 5. Germline V gene lookup returns CDR1 SEHNR and CDR2 FQNEAQ (reference sequence). The CDR3 here is CASSPGTGLNTEAFF. The DNA for the CDR3 is TGTGCCAGCAGCCCGGGGACAGGTTTGAACACTGAAGCTTTCTTT.